Following are 2 T cell receptor beta chains from one sample sequenced in a study of T cell responses to AZD1222 COVID-19 vaccine. The repertoire was sequenced with immunoSEQ multiplex PCR; TCRdb's copy has only in-frame clones and lacks some. Of about 130,000 clones in the sample, approximately 89% were seen once. This material consisted of peripheral blood, taken on day 0 of AZD1222 vaccination. The receptors were sampled from an adult in good health.

V and J are TRBV5-1 and TRBJ2-2; TRBD1 matches at 9 bases. CDR1 is SGHRS, CDR2 YFSETQ, per germline. This CDR3 comprises 17 residues. Losses at the gene ends were 4 bases for V and 1 base for J; bases not matched to a gene: 8. CDR3 in amino acids: CASSHGLGQGNTGELFF. The CDR3 DNA reads as TGCGCCAGCAGCCACGGTCTGGGACAGGGGAACACCGGGGAGCTGTTTTTT.

This clone was seen just once. This sequence joins TRBV2 and TRBJ1-5; D is undetermined. V lost 2 bases and J lost 6, with 11 bases in between. The CDR3 extends over 14 amino acids. Germline CDR1 is SNHLY and CDR2 is FYNNEI. Written as DNA, the CDR3 is TGTGCCAGCAGTGAATCGGGAGGGAGTCAGCCCCAGCATTTT. It yields the protein CASSESGGSQPQHF.